The rows below give T cell receptor beta chains drawn from one sample of a study of shared clonotypes between healthy human individuals. Sequencing was performed with immunoSEQ multiplex PCR; in TCRdb, only in-frame clones are kept and a portion is missing. The repertoire consists of hundreds of thousands of clones, with around 72% occurring once and the leading ten covering over 1.5%. Source material: memory CD4+ T cells sorted from blood. All receptors come from a young woman in good health. Both conserved end residues are part of each CDR3. Each record gives: V gene, D gene, clone size, J gene, CDR3 protein, CDR3 DNA. D genes are given only for firm matches. Only some rows state a clone size, as once, few, many or a class for expanded clones.

V gene: TRBV2
D gene: TRBD2
clone size: -
J gene: TRBJ2-3
CDR3 protein: CASSASSGLTDTQYF
CDR3 DNA: TGTGCCAGCAGTGCGTCTAGCGGACTCACAGATACGCAGTATTTT

V gene: TRBV27
D gene: -
clone size: -
J gene: TRBJ1-4
CDR3 protein: CASRGPLRRGANEKLFF
CDR3 DNA: TGTGCCAGCAGGGGGCCTCTACGGCGGGGTGCTAATGAAAAACTGTTTTTT

V gene: TRBV10-3
D gene: -
clone size: few
J gene: TRBJ1-1
CDR3 protein: CAIRPQGSGTEAFF
CDR3 DNA: TGTGCCATCAGACCACAGGGAAGTGGCACTGAAGCTTTCTTT

V gene: TRBV7-2
D gene: -
clone size: -
J gene: TRBJ2-2
CDR3 protein: CASSPDRTGELFF
CDR3 DNA: TGTGCCAGCAGCCCTGACAGGACCGGGGAGCTGTTTTTT

V gene: TRBV4-1
D gene: TRBD2
clone size: many
J gene: TRBJ2-2
CDR3 protein: CASSQRGGLAGEHTGELFF
CDR3 DNA: TGCGCCAGCAGCCAACGGGGCGGGCTAGCGGGAGAGCACACCGGGGAGCTGTTTTTT

V gene: TRBV7-2
D gene: -
clone size: -
J gene: TRBJ1-4
CDR3 protein: CASSPGTHEKLFF
CDR3 DNA: TGTGCCAGCAGCCCCGGGACCCATGAAAAACTGTTTTTT

V gene: TRBV29-1
D gene: -
clone size: -
J gene: TRBJ1-2
CDR3 protein: CSVEGQNQNYGYTF
CDR3 DNA: TGCAGCGTTGAAGGGCAGAACCAAAACTATGGCTACACCTTC

V gene: TRBV19
D gene: TRBD2
clone size: few
J gene: TRBJ2-1
CDR3 protein: CASSIDPSGSDNEQFF
CDR3 DNA: TGTGCCAGTAGTATAGATCCGAGCGGGAGCGACAATGAGCAGTTCTTC

V gene: TRBV2
D gene: -
clone size: many
J gene: TRBJ2-3
CDR3 protein: CASTSTDTQYF
CDR3 DNA: TGTGCCAGCACCAGCACAGATACGCAGTATTTT

V gene: TRBV5-1
D gene: -
clone size: -
J gene: TRBJ2-2
CDR3 protein: CASRPPNTGELFF
CDR3 DNA: TGCGCCAGCAGGCCCCCGAACACCGGGGAGCTGTTTTTT

V gene: TRBV10-1
D gene: -
clone size: few
J gene: TRBJ1-5
CDR3 protein: CASSAGKYQPQHF
CDR3 DNA: TGCGCCAGCAGTGCAGGGAAGTATCAGCCCCAGCATTTT

V gene: TRBV11-3
D gene: TRBD1
clone size: -
J gene: TRBJ2-1
CDR3 protein: CASSLDSGTGGYNEQFF
CDR3 DNA: TGTGCCAGCAGCTTAGACTCCGGGACAGGGGGTTACAATGAGCAGTTCTTC

V gene: TRBV5-1
D gene: TRBD2
clone size: -
J gene: TRBJ2-3
CDR3 protein: CASSPGTSGRAIDTQYF
CDR3 DNA: TGCGCCAGCAGCCCCGGGACTAGCGGGAGGGCCATTGATACGCAGTATTTT

V gene: TRBV9
D gene: -
clone size: once
J gene: TRBJ2-3
CDR3 protein: CASSVRTSTDTQYF
CDR3 DNA: TGTGCCAGCAGCGTTAGAACTAGCACAGATACGCAGTATTTT

V gene: TRBV27
D gene: -
clone size: -
J gene: TRBJ1-2
CDR3 protein: CASSSDWEYGYTF
CDR3 DNA: TGTGCCAGCAGTTCCGATTGGGAGTATGGCTACACCTTC

V gene: TRBV9
D gene: TRBD1
clone size: -
J gene: TRBJ1-3
CDR3 protein: CASSVDPLRTGSYFSSGNTIYF
CDR3 DNA: TGTGCCAGCAGCGTAGATCCTCTCCGGACAGGCAGCTATTTTTCCTCTGGAAACACCATATATTTT

V gene: TRBV30
D gene: -
clone size: few
J gene: TRBJ2-7
CDR3 protein: CAWSSGPFYEQYF
CDR3 DNA: TGTGCCTGGAGCAGCGGACCTTTCTACGAGCAGTACTTC

V gene: TRBV5-1
D gene: -
clone size: few
J gene: TRBJ1-4
CDR3 protein: CASSLSRGGDEKLFF
CDR3 DNA: TGCGCCAGCAGCTTATCCCGGGGCGGCGATGAAAAACTGTTTTTT

V gene: TRBV28
D gene: -
clone size: -
J gene: TRBJ2-5
CDR3 protein: CASSTPGLPGETQYF
CDR3 DNA: TGTGCCAGCAGTACGCCGGGACTCCCGGGGGAGACCCAGTACTTC

V gene: TRBV5-1
D gene: TRBD2
clone size: once
J gene: TRBJ2-1
CDR3 protein: CASSLRRETAYNEQFF
CDR3 DNA: TGCGCCAGCAGCTTGAGGCGGGAGACCGCCTACAATGAGCAGTTCTTC

V gene: TRBV6-1
D gene: TRBD1
clone size: -
J gene: TRBJ2-5
CDR3 protein: CASISGGETQYF
CDR3 DNA: TGTGCCAGTATCTCAGGGGGAGAGACCCAGTACTTC

V gene: TRBV28
D gene: -
clone size: once
J gene: TRBJ1-2
CDR3 protein: CASSFAGGDGYTF
CDR3 DNA: TGTGCCAGCAGTTTTGCGGGGGGCGATGGCTACACCTTC

V gene: TRBV28
D gene: -
clone size: -
J gene: TRBJ1-2
CDR3 protein: CASSFERYYGYTF
CDR3 DNA: TGTGCCAGCAGTTTCGAGAGGTACTATGGCTACACCTTC

V gene: TRBV28
D gene: -
clone size: few
J gene: TRBJ2-1
CDR3 protein: CASSAPPEQFF
CDR3 DNA: TGTGCCAGCAGTGCCCCCCCGGAGCAGTTCTTC

V gene: TRBV28
D gene: TRBD1
clone size: -
J gene: TRBJ1-1
CDR3 protein: CASRRPRTGYEAFF
CDR3 DNA: TGTGCCAGCAGGCGACCTCGGACAGGCTATGAAGCTTTCTTT

V gene: TRBV5-1
D gene: TRBD1
clone size: -
J gene: TRBJ2-5
CDR3 protein: CASSFHGTAQETQYF
CDR3 DNA: TGCGCCAGCAGCTTCCACGGGACAGCCCAAGAGACCCAGTACTTC

V gene: TRBV28
D gene: TRBD1
clone size: -
J gene: TRBJ2-7
CDR3 protein: CASSSPGQGFRREQYF
CDR3 DNA: TGTGCCAGCAGTTCCCCTGGACAGGGCTTCAGGAGGGAGCAGTACTTC

V gene: TRBV7-5
D gene: -
clone size: -
J gene: TRBJ1-2
CDR3 protein: CVEGFEVRDTHGYTF
CDR3 DNA: TGTGTCGAAGGGTTCGAGGTCAGGGACACGCATGGCTACACCTTC

V gene: TRBV30
D gene: -
clone size: -
J gene: TRBJ2-3
CDR3 protein: CAWSVLWASATDTQYF
CDR3 DNA: TGTGCCTGGAGTGTACTGTGGGCTAGCGCCACAGATACGCAGTATTTT

V gene: TRBV5-4
D gene: TRBD1
clone size: few
J gene: TRBJ2-5
CDR3 protein: CASSWNPGQGGGETQYF
CDR3 DNA: TGTGCCAGCAGCTGGAACCCGGGACAGGGAGGTGGGGAGACCCAGTACTTC

V gene: TRBV4-1
D gene: TRBD2
clone size: -
J gene: TRBJ2-5
CDR3 protein: CASSQLPGLAAETQYF
CDR3 DNA: TGCGCCAGCAGCCAACTACCGGGACTAGCGGCAGAGACCCAGTACTTC

V gene: TRBV5-1
D gene: TRBD2
clone size: few
J gene: TRBJ2-1
CDR3 protein: CASSFLPGLAGGEGEQFF
CDR3 DNA: TGCGCCAGCAGTTTCTTACCGGGACTAGCGGGAGGAGAGGGTGAGCAGTTCTTC

V gene: TRBV19
D gene: -
clone size: -
J gene: TRBJ1-1
CDR3 protein: CASRSTGSAEAFF
CDR3 DNA: TGTGCCAGTAGATCGACAGGATCCGCTGAAGCTTTCTTT

V gene: TRBV15
D gene: TRBD2
clone size: -
J gene: TRBJ2-1
CDR3 protein: CATSRDLAGRSYNEQFF
CDR3 DNA: TGTGCCACCAGCAGAGATCTAGCGGGACGTTCCTACAATGAGCAGTTCTTC

V gene: TRBV28
D gene: -
clone size: once
J gene: TRBJ1-2
CDR3 protein: CASTLESRHYGYTF
CDR3 DNA: TGTGCCAGCACATTGGAGTCCCGCCACTATGGCTACACCTTC

V gene: TRBV29-1
D gene: -
clone size: -
J gene: TRBJ1-1
CDR3 protein: CSVEGDTAGAFF
CDR3 DNA: TGCAGCGTTGAAGGAGACACTGCGGGAGCTTTCTTT

V gene: TRBV7-2
D gene: -
clone size: -
J gene: TRBJ1-3
CDR3 protein: CASSLYSGNTIYF
CDR3 DNA: TGTGCCAGCAGCTTATACTCTGGAAACACCATATATTTT

V gene: TRBV11-3
D gene: -
clone size: -
J gene: TRBJ2-2
CDR3 protein: CASSPQGHTGELFF
CDR3 DNA: TGTGCCAGCAGCCCCCAGGGGCACACCGGGGAGCTGTTTTTT

V gene: TRBV6-4
D gene: -
clone size: many
J gene: TRBJ2-1
CDR3 protein: CASSDTLVGDYNEQFF
CDR3 DNA: TGTGCCAGCAGTGACACGTTGGTGGGTGATTACAATGAGCAGTTCTTC

V gene: TRBV28
D gene: -
clone size: few
J gene: TRBJ1-1
CDR3 protein: CASSIGGRVDTEAFF
CDR3 DNA: TGTGCCAGCAGCATAGGCGGCAGGGTGGACACTGAAGCTTTCTTT

V gene: TRBV5-6
D gene: TRBD1
clone size: -
J gene: TRBJ2-2
CDR3 protein: CASSPPLGTASTGELFF
CDR3 DNA: TGTGCCAGCAGCCCCCCCCTGGGGACAGCTAGTACCGGGGAGCTGTTTTTT

V gene: TRBV18
D gene: TRBD1
clone size: -
J gene: TRBJ2-4
CDR3 protein: CASSPRGTNIQYF
CDR3 DNA: TGTGCCAGCTCACCCAGGGGGACGAACATTCAGTACTTC

V gene: TRBV7-2
D gene: -
clone size: -
J gene: TRBJ2-4
CDR3 protein: CASSFQLIQYF
CDR3 DNA: TGTGCCAGCAGCTTCCAGCTGATTCAGTACTTC

V gene: TRBV2
D gene: TRBD1
clone size: -
J gene: TRBJ2-5
CDR3 protein: CAIPDRDQETQYF
CDR3 DNA: TGTGCCATCCCTGACAGGGATCAAGAGACCCAGTACTTC